Listed below are T cell receptor beta chains from one sample, sequenced in a study of T-cell reconstitution after alpha-beta-depleted transplantation in children. TCRdb processed the PCR reads anew with MiXCR; each CDR3 protein has one entry. The sample consists of roughly 490,000 distinct CDR3 sequences, around 10% of them appearing once. The source material was PBMCs, mostly from graft donor cells, sampled 180 days after TCRalphabeta/CD19-depleted stem cell transplant. Receptors were obtained from a female patient aged 2-9 years who had a stem cell transplant for aplastic anemia, so the T cells may come from the graft donor. The CDR3 runs from the conserved cysteine through the conserved F or W. D genes are given only for firm matches. A clone size is listed for some rows: how often the clone was seen (once, few, many), or a class if it is expanded.

>TRBV7-2|many|-|TRBJ2-5
CASSLGRKTQYF
TGTGCCAGCAGCTTAGGACGGAAGACCCAGTACTTC
>TRBV29-1|-|-|TRBJ1-4
CSVPDRGGSEKLFF
TGCAGCGTCCCCGACCGGGGGGGATCGGAAAAACTGTTTTTT
>TRBV7-8|few|-|TRBJ2-1
CASKALPLYNEQFF
TGTGCCAGCAAGGCGCTACCCTTATACAATGAGCAGTTCTTC
>TRBV12-3/TRBV12-4|-|-|TRBJ2-1
CASSPDWWGVNEQFF
TGTGCCAGCAGTCCGGACTGGTGGGGGGTAAATGAGCAGTTCTTC
>TRBV28|few|-|TRBJ1-1
CASTENTEAFF
TGTGCCAGCACCGAGAACACTGAAGCTTTCTTT
>TRBV20-1|-|TRBD2|TRBJ2-7
CSAVGLAHEQYF
TGCAGTGCTGTAGGACTAGCCCACGAGCAGTACTTC
>TRBV7-8|-|TRBD1|TRBJ1-6
CASTRQGSNSPLHF
TGTGCCAGTACGAGACAGGGGAGTAATTCACCCCTCCACTTT
>TRBV7-2|-|-|TRBJ2-5
CASSLALPSLTPVTQYF
TGTGCCAGCAGCTTAGCGCTCCCTTCTTTGACCCCAGTGACCCAGTACTTC
>TRBV27|few|TRBD2|TRBJ2-2
CASHKERLAVTGELFF
TGTGCCAGCCATAAAGAGAGGCTAGCGGTGACCGGGGAGCTGTTTTTT
>TRBV7-2|-|TRBD1|TRBJ2-1
CASSLGPDRVGKSNEQFF
TGTGCCAGCAGCTTAGGGCCCGACAGGGTAGGCAAAAGCAATGAGCAGTTCTTC